The 17 T cell receptor beta chains reported below all come from one sample, sequenced in a study of beta chain features in type 1 diabetes. Expressed TCRB transcripts were sequenced after all isolated RNA was converted to cDNA. Generated by immunoSEQ multiplex PCR, the TCRdb table keeps only in-frame clones and is missing some. The data show roughly 240,000 clones, about 71% seen once. Material for sequencing was naive CD4+ T cells from blood. These receptors were taken from a man aged 30 to 39 in good health.

This chain connects TRBV28 to TRBJ2-5, with 7 bases aligning to TRBD1. CDR1 MDHEN and CDR2 SYDVKM come from the germline V gene. Trimming cost V 6 bases and J 4 bases; bases outside gene matches: 8. The CDR3 is made up of 14 amino acids. CDR3 bases: TGTGCCAGCAGACGACAGGGTAGGATAGAGACCCAGTACTTC. This gives the protein CASRRQGRIETQYF.

This clone was seen just once. This chain joins TRBV27 and TRBJ2-3; 7 nucleotides line up with TRBD1. Germline lookup yields CDR1 MNHEY and CDR2 SMNVEV (reference sequence). V was pared by 6 bases and J by 0 bases, with 3 bases of the junction left unmatched. The CDR3 is 14 amino acids. The CDR3 DNA follows: TGTGCCAGCAGCCGGGACAGAAGCACAGATACGCAGTATTTT. Protein: CASSRDRSTDTQYF.

This chain joins TRBV4-3 and TRBJ2-1, with TRBD2 identical over 13 bases. Trimming cost V 4 bases and J 8 bases; bases outside gene matches: 5. The CDR3 is 15 amino acids. Germline CDR1 is LGHNA and CDR2 is YSLEER. The CDR3 sequence is CASSLGLAGVYEQFF. In DNA, the CDR3 is TGCGCCAGCAGCCTAGGACTAGCGGGAGTATATGAGCAGTTCTTC.

The genes are TRBV28 and TRBJ1-5; 8 nucleotides match TRBD1. Germline loops: CDR1 MDHEN, CDR2 SYDVKM. V lost 3 bases to trimming and J lost 5 bases; unmatched junction nucleotides: 6. The CDR3 contains 15 residues. CDR3 in amino acids: CASSLLGQGDQPQHF. The CDR3 coding sequence is TGTGCCAGCAGTTTGCTAGGACAGGGTGATCAGCCCCAGCATTTT.

The gene calls are TRBV29-1 and TRBJ2-5; D uncertain. The CDR3 totals 13 residues. The V and J ends lost 3 bases and 1 base respectively, with 9 bases between them. The germline CDR1 and CDR2 sequences are SQVTM and ANQGSEA. The CDR3 sequence: CSVESRFQETQYF. CDR3 in DNA: TGCAGCGTTGAGTCCAGGTTCCAAGAGACCCAGTACTTC.

The rearrangement links TRBV11-1 to TRBJ2-7, with a possible D match to TRBD1 (5 bases). CDR1 and CDR2 (germline): SGHAT, FQDESV (reference sequence). The ends were cut back, 1 base at V and 0 bases at J, with 7 bases in the middle. The CDR3 is 14 residues long. CDR3 sequence: CASSLDRFSYEQYF. In DNA, the CDR3 is TGTGCCAGCAGCTTAGACAGGTTCTCCTACGAGCAGTACTTC.

This clone was counted a few times. The rearrangement uses TRBV14 and TRBJ2-3; D remains ambiguous. V lost 1 base to trimming and J lost 8 bases, with 4 bases between them. The CDR3 has 11 amino acids. The germline V gene encodes CDR1 SGHDN and CDR2 FVKESK. The CDR3 sequence is CASSQVGTQYF. In DNA, the CDR3 is TGTGCCAGCAGCCAAGTCGGTACGCAGTATTTT.

In its sample, this clone was seen a few times. The chain has TRBV29-1 and TRBJ2-7; D ambiguous. Germline CDR1 reads SQVTM; CDR2 reads ANQGSEA. V lost 4 bases, J lost 2 bases, and 6 bases lay in between. The CDR3 has 11 residues. The CDR3 DNA sequence: TGCAGCGTTGGACAAACCTACGAGCAGTACTTC. Residues: CSVGQTYEQYF.

In its sample, this clone was seen a few times. This specimen includes other DNA sequences encoding the same CDR3. V gene TRBV29-1 combines with J gene TRBJ2-5; 8 bases agree with TRBD1. J lost 4 bases, V lost 4 bases, and 5 bases had no gene match. Germline V gene sequence: CDR1 SQVTM, CDR2 ANQGSEA. The CDR3 runs 13 residues. CDR3 protein: CSVVQGAGETQYF. The CDR3 DNA is TGCAGCGTTGTTCAGGGGGCAGGAGAGACCCAGTACTTC.

This clone occurred a few times. J is TRBJ2-5 and V is TRBV30; 9 bases are shared with TRBD1. CDR1 is GTSNPN and CDR2 is SVGIG in the germline V gene (reference sequence). J was trimmed by 6 bases and V by 5 bases; bases with no gene match: 16. The CDR3 has 16 amino acids. The chain's CDR3 is CAWDLFLQGARKTQYF. CDR3 in DNA: TGTGCCTGGGACCTCTTTCTACAGGGGGCTCGGAAGACCCAGTACTTC.

The V call is TRBV9, the J call TRBJ2-5; 10 positions match TRBD2. J lost 4 bases, V lost 0 bases, and 3 bases had no gene match. CDR3 size: 15 residues. Germline-derived CDR1 and CDR2 are SGDLS and YYNGEE. The CDR3: CASSVASGRVETQYF. DNA for the CDR3: TGTGCCAGCAGCGTAGCCAGCGGGAGGGTAGAGACCCAGTACTTC. The variable domain in full, with the rest retrieved from reference TRBV9 and TRBJ2-5, is DSGVTQTPKHLITATGQRVTLRCSPRSGDLSVYWYQQSLDQGLQFLIQYYNGEERAKGNILERFSAQQFPDLHSELNLSSLELGDSALYFCASSVASGRVETQYFGPGTRLLVL.

This clone came up once. V is TRBV29-1 and J is TRBJ2-3, with a weak D call TRBD2 (5 bases). The CDR3 is 15 residues long. The germline CDR1 and CDR2 sequences are SQVTM and ANQGSEA. Trimming removed 5 bases at V and 2 bases at J, with 17 bases between. CDR3 loop: CSVLLMGSFTDTQYF. In DNA form, the CDR3 reads TGCAGCGTTCTCCTCATGGGGAGTTTCACAGATACGCAGTATTTT.

This chain uses TRBV20-1 with TRBJ2-7; D not certain. The length of the CDR3 is 11 residues. Trimming took off 6 bases at V and 3 bases at J, with 9 bases between the two ends. Germline CDR1 is DFQATT and CDR2 is SNEGSKA (reference sequence). CDR3 sequence: CSARWNYEQYF. The CDR3 nucleotides read TGCAGTGCGAGGTGGAACTACGAGCAGTACTTC.

The chain links TRBV28 to TRBJ2-1; a possible D gene is TRBD2 (5 bases). Germline CDR1 reads MDHEN; CDR2 reads SYDVKM. The CDR3 spans 18 residues. Trimming took 3 bases from V and 0 from J, leaving 18 bases between them. The CDR3 bases are TGTGCCAGCAGTTTTCCCTCTCGGGATTTTAGCTCCTACAATGAGCAGTTCTTC. Translation: CASSFPSRDFSSYNEQFF.

The chain employs TRBV6-5 and TRBJ2-7; D uncertain. This CDR3 has 14 residues. Trimming shortened V by 0 bases and J by 5 bases, and 11 bases separated the two germline ends. Germline CDR1 is MNHEY and CDR2 is SVGAGI. CDR3 coding DNA: TGTGCCAGCAGTTACTCGATATTCGGCGACGAGCAGTACTTC. It encodes CASSYSIFGDEQYF.

CDR3 nucleotides: TGTGCCTGGGACCCGGGACTAGCGGGAGGGGCAGATACGCAGTATTTT. It encodes CAWDPGLAGGADTQYF. The chain links TRBV30 to TRBJ2-3; 16 nucleotides line up with TRBD2. The junction had 6 bases not matched to a gene; V was cut back by 5 bases and J by 4 bases. This CDR3 is 16 amino acids long. CDR1 and CDR2 from the germline V gene are GTSNPN and SVGIG (reference sequence).

Regarding this clone: At the DNA level, this CDR3 is encoded by other sequences in the same sample as well. The chain uses TRBV30 and TRBJ1-2, with D possibly TRBD1 on 5 matching bases. V was clipped by 4 bases and J by 2 bases, with 5 bases between them. The CDR3 runs 11 residues. CDR1 and CDR2 from the germline V gene are GTSNPN and SVGIG (reference sequence). For the CDR3, the DNA is TGTGCCTGGACAGGGAACTATGGCTACACCTTC. It codes for CAWTGNYGYTF.